The present T cell receptor beta chain was sequenced within a study of shared clonotypes between healthy human individuals. In the study overall: Three plates each covered CD4 naive and memory; CD8 naive two, CD8 memory one.

Study-wide points: In contrast to clonotypes shared by all four donors, non-shared clonotypes had lower generation probabilities.

Each replicate PCR on the sorted subsets used approximately 200 ng DNA (around 30,000 T cell genomes). Sequenced by immunoSEQ multiplex PCR; TCRdb stores in-frame clones only, minus some. The sample lists millions of clones, approximately 94% occurring once. Notes on this clone: The antigen remains unidentified.

Naive CD8 isolation took CD45RO-negative cells positively selected for CCR7 and excluded terminally differentiated effector memory CD45RA+ cells. V was clipped by 3 bases and J by 7 bases, with 12 bases between them. Germline V gives CDR1 MNHEY, CDR2 SMNVEV (reference sequence). The CDR3 contains 13 residues. V and J are TRBV27 and TRBJ1-2, with a weak D call TRBD1 (5 bases). The sequence was obtained from a man younger than 35 in good health. Some clones in this sample may be carry-over from other donors' samples. Sequencing was carried out using naive CD8+ T cells from PBMCs. The CDR3, as DNA: TGTGCCAGCAGTTTCCGGCAGGGAGGTGGCTACACCTTC. Residues: CASSFRQGGGYTF.